Shown below are 24 T cell receptor beta chains from a single sample sequenced in a study of T cells in localized non-small cell lung cancer. TCRdb keeps only in-frame clones here, not all; method: immunoSEQ multiplex PCR. Of approximately 20,000 clones detected, over 80% appear once; the ten largest clones hold 4% to 5%. The input for sequencing was peripheral blood, taken before any cancer treatment. Every receptor here comes from a male donor aged 60 or over with stage I squamous cell lung carcinoma.

The chain links TRBV28 to TRBJ2-5, with D perhaps TRBD2 (5 bases). Germline V gene lookup returns CDR1 MDHEN and CDR2 SYDVKM. The germline V and J ends were trimmed by 3 bases and 2 bases, with 16 bases remaining between them. The CDR3 covers 16 residues. CDR3 sequence reads: CASSFTPRGNQETQYF. The CDR3 coding sequence is TGTGCCAGCAGTTTCACCCCGAGAGGGAATCAAGAGACCCAGTACTTC.

The V and J genes are TRBV5-1 and TRBJ2-3; weak D call: TRBD2 (5 bases). Germline V gene sequence: CDR1 SGHRS, CDR2 YFSETQ. The CDR3 consists of 15 residues. Trimming pared 3 bases from V and 4 bases from J, leaving 15 bases between. In nucleotides, the CDR3 is TGCGCCAGCAGCTGGGGAGAGTGGCCCCCAGATACGCAGTATTTT. This codes for CASSWGEWPPDTQYF.

The V call is TRBV5-3, the J call TRBJ1-2; 7 bases are a match to TRBD1. TRBV5-3 is assigned to the ORF class and has an uncertain function. The CDR3 covers 14 residues. Losses at the gene ends were 3 bases for V and 4 bases for J; bases not matched to a gene: 6. CDR3 sequence: CARSYGQAGYGYTF. The CDR3, as DNA: TGTGCCAGAAGCTACGGACAGGCGGGCTATGGCTACACCTTC.

This sequence joins TRBV5-1 and TRBJ2-2, with 8 bases lining up with TRBD1. CDR1 is SGHRS, CDR2 YFSETQ, per germline. V lost 0 bases and J lost 6; bases outside the gene matches: 4. CDR3 length equals 15 residues. The CDR3 sequence is CASSLETGVAGELFF. The DNA of the CDR3 is TGCGCCAGCAGCTTGGAGACAGGGGTCGCCGGGGAGCTGTTTTTT.

The chain uses TRBV29-1 and TRBJ2-6; D not resolved. The V gene's germline CDR1 is SQVTM and CDR2 ANQGSEA. V was pared by 0 bases and J by 1 base, with 13 bases between. The CDR3 length is 17 residues. CDR3 protein: CSVEDPPGRSGANVLTF. DNA of the CDR3: TGCAGCGTTGAAGATCCTCCTGGGCGGTCTGGGGCCAACGTCCTGACTTTC.

This clone was seen a single time. The V and J genes are TRBV6-5 and TRBJ2-2; 7 positions agree with TRBD1. CDR1 and CDR2 from the germline V gene are MNHEY and SVGAGI. After removal of 6 bases from V and 5 bases from J, the junction contained 9 bases not matched to a gene. The CDR3 spans 15 residues. CDR3 residues: CASRAPGQTTGELFF. The CDR3, as DNA: TGTGCCAGCAGAGCCCCGGGACAGACTACCGGGGAGCTGTTTTTT.

The chain uses TRBV5-1 and TRBJ2-7, with unresolved D. CDR3 size: 14 residues. V lost 0 bases and J 7 bases, leaving 14 bases between the germline ends. Germline assignment: CDR1 SGHRS and CDR2 YFSETQ. This CDR3 reads CASSLGRVLGEQYF. CDR3 nucleotides: TGCGCCAGCAGCTTGGGTCGGGTCCTAGGGGAGCAGTACTTC.

J is TRBJ2-3 and V is TRBV5-4, with 8 positions matching TRBD2. The germline V gene has CDR1 SGHNT and CDR2 YYREEE (reference sequence). V lost 10 bases and J lost 1; bases outside the gene matches: 11. The CDR3 is 15 residues long. CDR3 in DNA: TGTGCCTTTTTGGGGCGGGAGGCCGGCACAGATACGCAGTATTTT. Protein: CAFLGREAGTDTQYF.

V usage is TRBV7-6 and J usage is TRBJ1-1; 10 positions agree with TRBD1. Per the germline V gene, CDR1 is SGHVS and CDR2 is FNYEAQ. The CDR3 is 13 amino acids. V shed 5 bases, J shed 3 bases, and the junction held 0 bases outside the gene matches. The CDR3 protein is CASSGQGDTEAFF. The CDR3 region has the DNA TGTGCCAGCAGCGGACAGGGGGACACTGAAGCTTTCTTT.

Notes on this clone: At one boundary the junction diverges from the germline segment, which might be a read error. The V call is TRBV7-2, the J call TRBJ2-3; 13 bases are a match to TRBD2. The CDR3 covers 16 residues. CDR1 and CDR2 (germline): SGHTA, FQGNSA. The DNA for the CDR3 is TGTGTCAGCAGTTTCGCGGGACTAGCGGGATCATATACGCAGTATTTT. It specifies CVSSFAGLAGSYTQYF.

The rearrangement uses TRBV7-8 and TRBJ2-7, with 11 bases identical to TRBD1. The CDR3 has 15 amino acids. V lost 5 bases and J lost 4; bases outside the gene matches: 7. Germline CDR1 SGHVS, CDR2 FQNEAQ. This CDR3 is CASSPDRGRAYEQYF. In DNA form, the CDR3 reads TGTGCCAGCAGCCCGGACAGGGGGCGAGCATACGAGCAGTACTTC.

This chain's CDR3 is CSARFAHEQYF. As DNA, the CDR3 is TGCAGTGCTAGGTTCGCCCACGAGCAGTACTTC. The chain carries TRBV20-1 and TRBJ2-7; D unresolved. The V and J ends lost 3 bases and 5 bases respectively, with 8 bases between them. The CDR3 covers 11 residues. Germline CDR1 is DFQATT and CDR2 is SNEGSKA (reference sequence).

The gene calls are TRBV28 and TRBJ2-1; D gene uncertain. Germline V gene lookup returns CDR1 MDHEN and CDR2 SYDVKM. The CDR3 consists of 11 residues. The germline V and J ends were trimmed by 6 bases and 3 bases, with 3 bases remaining between them. The CDR3 loop is CASSSYNEQFF. Here the CDR3 DNA reads TGTGCCAGCAGCAGCTACAATGAGCAGTTCTTC.

The chain uses TRBV6-5 and TRBJ1-1, with a tentative D call TRBD1 (6 bases). Per the germline V gene, CDR1 is MNHEY and CDR2 is SVGAGI. The CDR3 is made up of 16 amino acids. V lost 2 bases and J lost 3, with 16 bases in between. CDR3 residues: CASSYRRGGLDTEAFF. The DNA for the CDR3 is TGTGCCAGCAGTTACCGTAGGGGGGGGCTGGACACTGAAGCTTTCTTT.

J is TRBJ2-7 and V is TRBV7-2; no clear D. The CDR3 sequence is 10 residues long. Germline values: CDR1 SGHTA, CDR2 FQGNSA. The V and J ends lost 8 bases and 3 bases respectively, with 5 bases between them. The chain's CDR3 is CASGDYEQYF. Here the CDR3 DNA reads TGTGCCAGCGGGGACTACGAGCAGTACTTC. Full variable domain (rest looked up from reference TRBV7-2 and TRBJ2-7): GAGVSQSPSNKVTEKGKDVELRCDPISGHTALYWYRQSLGQGLEFLIYFQGNSAPDKSGLPSDRFSAERTGGSVSTLTIQRTQQEDSAVYLCASGDYEQYFGPGTRLTVT.

The J gene is TRBJ1-1, the V gene TRBV16; D is undetermined. Germline V gene sequence: CDR1 KGHSY, CDR2 FQNENV. This CDR3 has 15 residues. The germline V and J ends were trimmed by 4 bases and 5 bases, with 17 bases remaining between them. The CDR3 here is CASSPLGNSGTEAFF. CDR3 bases: TGTGCCAGCAGCCCCCTTGGTAATTCGGGTACTGAAGCTTTCTTT.

The V gene is TRBV15, the J gene TRBJ2-1; a weak D match, TRBD2 (6 bases). This CDR3 contains 15 residues. Germline loops: CDR1 LNHNV, CDR2 YYDKDF (reference sequence). V was cut by 0 bases and J by 0 bases, with 6 bases left in between. The CDR3, as DNA: TGTGCCACCAGCAGAGAAGCGGGCTCCTACAATGAGCAGTTCTTC. Translating gives CATSREAGSYNEQFF.

The V and J genes are TRBV19 and TRBJ2-7; 8 nucleotides agree with TRBD1. Germline V gene sequence: CDR1 LNHDA, CDR2 SQIVND (reference sequence). J was trimmed by 2 bases and V by 1 base; bases with no gene match: 4. This CDR3 is built from 15 residues. The CDR3 spells CASSIAGQDTYEQYF. CDR3 sequence (DNA): TGTGCCAGTAGTATAGCGGGACAGGACACCTACGAGCAGTACTTC.

This chain connects TRBV27 to TRBJ2-1, with 9 positions matching TRBD1. Unmatched junction bases numbered 6, after V lost 8 bases and J lost 1 base. The CDR3 runs to 15 residues. Germline assignment: CDR1 MNHEY and CDR2 SMNVEV (reference sequence). The CDR3 coding sequence is TGTGCCAGCTCCCTACAGGGGGCTTCCTACAATGAGCAGTTCTTC. It translates to CASSLQGASYNEQFF.

V usage is TRBV19 and J usage is TRBJ1-5; possibly TRBD1 for D (5 bases). The CDR3 loop spans 13 amino acids. The V and J ends lost 6 bases and 2 bases respectively, with 8 bases between them. The V gene's germline CDR1 is LNHDA and CDR2 SQIVND (reference sequence). In DNA, the CDR3 is TGTGCCAGTAGCTTGACAGGCAATCAGCCCCAGCATTTT. This sequence encodes CASSLTGNQPQHF.

The chain carries TRBV9 and TRBJ2-1, with TRBD2 matching over 8 bases. Germline loops: CDR1 SGDLS, CDR2 YYNGEE. This CDR3 comprises 16 residues. Trimming at V came to 0 bases and at J to 6 bases, leaving 8 bases not matched to a gene. In nucleotides, the CDR3 is TGTGCCAGCAGCGTAGCTGCGGGAGGAACTTTCAATGAGCAGTTCTTC. Its translation: CASSVAAGGTFNEQFF.

The genes are TRBV14 and TRBJ2-3; 9 nucleotides match TRBD2. Per germline, CDR1 SGHDN and CDR2 FVKESK. The V segment lost 3 bases and the J segment 4 bases; nucleotides outside the gene matches: 14. The CDR3 has 18 amino acids. This chain's CDR3 is CASSQPPRSGRWADTQYF. DNA of the CDR3: TGTGCCAGCAGCCAGCCCCCCCGTAGCGGGAGATGGGCAGATACGCAGTATTTT.

J is TRBJ2-5 and V is TRBV6-5; D perhaps matches TRBD2 (6 bases). The CDR3 sequence is 14 residues long. V lost 5 bases to trimming and J lost 5 bases, with 15 bases between them. Germline lookup yields CDR1 MNHEY and CDR2 SVGAGI. The CDR3 DNA reads as TGTGCCAGCAGTGAGGGAGGCACCATGGAGACCCAGTACTTC. This encodes CASSEGGTMETQYF.

This rearrangement joins TRBV7-8 to TRBJ1-3, with 10 bases aligning to TRBD1. CDR1 and CDR2 from the germline V gene are SGHVS and FQNEAQ. With V trimmed by 3 bases and J by 3 bases, 5 bases remained unmatched. This CDR3 has 16 amino acids. CDR3 sequence reads: CASSFPTGGVGNTIYF. CDR3 coding DNA: TGTGCCAGCAGCTTCCCGACAGGGGGCGTTGGAAACACCATATATTTT.